The clone carrying this T cell receptor beta chain has more than one count but fewer than ten. The sample belongs to a study of cytomegalovirus exposure and HLA in healthy donors. It was with 60 Vbeta and 13 Jbeta primers that the PCR ran. Assay: immunoSEQ multiplex PCR; the TCRdb copy retains only in-frame clones and omits some. The profile shows about 170,000 clones, about three quarters of them singletons. The CDR3 contains 15 residues. V lost 6 bases to trimming and J lost 0 bases; unmatched junction nucleotides: 4. CDR1 is SNHLY, CDR2 FYNNEI, per germline. Sequencing was carried out using PBMCs. The chain joins TRBV2 to TRBJ2-7; TRBD2 matches 11 bases. The TCR sequence derives from a female donor in good health and CMV-seronegative. This chain's CDR3 is CASRLLAGASYEQYF. The CDR3 DNA follows: TGTGCCAGCAGGTTACTAGCGGGAGCCTCCTACGAGCAGTACTTC.